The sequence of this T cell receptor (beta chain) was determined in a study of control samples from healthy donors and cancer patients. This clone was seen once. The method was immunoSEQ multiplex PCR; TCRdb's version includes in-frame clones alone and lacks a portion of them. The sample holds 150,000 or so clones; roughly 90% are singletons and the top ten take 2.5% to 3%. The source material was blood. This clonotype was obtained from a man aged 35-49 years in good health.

The CDR3 DNA sequence: TGTGCCAGCAGTGTGGGACAGGGTGGGGGCTACACCTTC. The encoded protein is CASSVGQGGGYTF. This chain connects TRBV2 to TRBJ1-2, with 9 bases identical to TRBD1. The J segment lost 8 bases and the V segment lost 4 bases, leaving 5 bases of the junction unmatched. Germline V gene sequence: CDR1 SNHLY, CDR2 FYNNEI. This CDR3 comprises 13 residues.